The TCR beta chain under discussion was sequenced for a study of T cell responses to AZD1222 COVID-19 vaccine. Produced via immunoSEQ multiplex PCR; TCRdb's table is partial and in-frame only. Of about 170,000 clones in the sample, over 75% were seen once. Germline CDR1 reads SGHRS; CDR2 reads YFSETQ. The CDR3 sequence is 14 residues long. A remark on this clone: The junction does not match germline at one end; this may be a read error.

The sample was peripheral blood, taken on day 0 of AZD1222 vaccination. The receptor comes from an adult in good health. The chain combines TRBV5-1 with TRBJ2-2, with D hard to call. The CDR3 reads CASIIGPNSGELFF. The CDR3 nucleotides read TGCGCCAGCATCATAGGACCGAACAGCGGGGAGCTGTTTTTT. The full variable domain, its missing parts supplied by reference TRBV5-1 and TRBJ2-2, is KAGVTQTPRYLIKTRGQQVTLSCSPISGHRSVSWYQQTPGQGLQFLFEYFSETQRNKGNFPGRFSGRQFSNSRSEMNVSTLELGDSALYLCASIIGPNSGELFFGEGSRLTVL.